The 28 T cell receptor beta chains below were found in one sample sequenced in a study of CD8 T cells in Susac syndrome. Random hexamers were used to reverse transcribe roughly 0.5 to 1 ug of RNA. TCRdb redid the calling of the immunoSEQ multiplex PCR reads with MiXCR, one entry per CDR3 protein. This table has roughly 180,000 distinct CDR3 sequences, more than 90% appearing once. Sequenced material: CD4+ T cells from PBMCs. The receptors derive from a human donor in good health.

The chain links TRBV12-5 to TRBJ2-7; D unclear. The CDR3 has 13 amino acids. Between the trimmed V and J ends, which lost 7 bases and 0 bases, there was a span of 10 bases. CDR1 is LGHNT and CDR2 is FRNRAP in the germline V gene. CDR3 bases: TGTGCTAGTGCGGGCAGGAGCTCCTACGAGCAGTACTTC. This sequence encodes CASAGRSSYEQYF.

V gene TRBV9 combines with J gene TRBJ2-7, with no clear D. Trimming cost V 0 bases and J 5 bases, with 9 bases left between them. The CDR3 contains 13 residues. Germline CDR1 is SGDLS and CDR2 is YYNGEE. CDR3 in DNA: TGTGCCAGCAGCGTAGAACCCCGGGACGAGCAGTACTTC. Its protein product is CASSVEPRDEQYF.

The chain employs TRBV4-1 and TRBJ2-3, with TRBD1 as a possible D gene (6 bases). Germline CDR1 and CDR2: MGHRA and YSYEKL. Trimming removed 0 bases at V and 4 bases at J, with 17 bases between. The CDR3 runs to 17 residues. The CDR3 sequence: CASSQDGRGQPPDTQYF. The CDR3 DNA follows: TGCGCCAGCAGCCAAGATGGTCGAGGACAGCCACCAGATACGCAGTATTTT.

V usage is TRBV5-1 and J usage is TRBJ2-1, with 9 bases fitting TRBD1. CDR1 SGHRS and CDR2 YFSETQ come from the germline V gene. The CDR3 extends over 15 amino acids. The ends lost 4 bases at V and 3 bases at J; junction bases unmatched: 5. As DNA, the CDR3 is TGCGCCAGCAGCGCCGGGACAGGGAGCTACAATGAGCAGTTCTTC. Its translation: CASSAGTGSYNEQFF.

The chain couples TRBV9 to TRBJ2-2, with 10 bases that match TRBD2. Trimming took 4 bases from V and 5 from J; bases not matched to a gene: 5. This CDR3 has 15 amino acids. Germline lookup yields CDR1 SGDLS and CDR2 YYNGEE. Here the CDR3 DNA reads TGTGCCAGCAGCACTAGCGGGGAGTTAACCGGGGAGCTGTTTTTT. Translated, it gives CASSTSGELTGELFF.

The chain joins TRBV27 to TRBJ2-7; perhaps TRBD2 as D (7 bases). The CDR3 sequence is 15 residues long. CDR1 is MNHEY and CDR2 is SMNVEV in the germline V gene (reference sequence). The ends were cut back, 0 bases at V and 5 bases at J, with 14 bases in the middle. CDR3 DNA: TGTGCCAGCAGTTTATCTGCGGGGGCCCTCGACGAGCAGTACTTC. Translated: CASSLSAGALDEQYF.

The CDR3 loop is CASRPGGSYNEQFF. CDR3 DNA sequence: TGTGCCAGCAGGCCGGGGGGTTCCTACAATGAGCAGTTCTTC. The chain links TRBV6-2 or TRBV6-3 to TRBJ2-1; 7 bases are shared with TRBD2. The ends lost 6 bases at V and 1 base at J; junction bases unmatched: 3. Per germline, CDR1 MNHEY and CDR2 SVGEGT. The CDR3 is 14 residues long.

This chain joins TRBV7-9 and TRBJ1-1; a possible D gene is TRBD1 (5 bases). Germline assignment: CDR1 SEHNR and CDR2 FQNEAQ (reference sequence). Trimming stripped 7 bases from V and 3 bases from J, with 12 bases between. The CDR3 length is 13 residues. DNA of the CDR3: TGTGCCAGCAAACGGCGGGGCGACACTGAAGCTTTCTTT. Its protein is CASKRRGDTEAFF. The entire variable domain, with the rest obtained from reference TRBV7-9 and TRBJ1-1, is as follows: DTGVSQNPRHKITKRGQNVTFRCDPISEHNRLYWYRQTLGQGPEFLTYFQNEAQLEKSRLLSDRFSAERPKGSFSTLEIQRTEQGDSAMYLCASKRRGDTEAFFGQGTRLTVV.

The rearrangement joins TRBV9 to TRBJ2-2, with D maybe TRBD1 (5 bases). Trimming took off 0 bases at V and 4 bases at J, with 10 bases between the two ends. The CDR3 covers 15 residues. The V gene's germline CDR1 is SGDLS and CDR2 YYNGEE. CDR3 bases: TGTGCCAGCAGCGTAGGGGGCCAGGTCACCGGGGAGCTGTTTTTT. This encodes CASSVGGQVTGELFF.

The table lists this clonotype with a few counts. V gene TRBV12-3 or TRBV12-4 combines with J gene TRBJ2-7; 11 bases fit TRBD1. Trimming at V came to 6 bases and at J to 1 base, leaving 5 bases not matched to a gene. CDR3 length equals 15 residues. CDR3 coding DNA: TGTGCCAGCAGACGCGGGACAGGGGGGTCCTACGAGCAGTACTTC. Protein: CASRRGTGGSYEQYF.

This chain connects TRBV20-1 to TRBJ1-2, with 11 nucleotides matching TRBD1. Germline V gene sequence: CDR1 DFQATT, CDR2 SNEGSKA (reference sequence). Trimming took 6 bases from V and 3 from J; bases not matched to a gene: 6. CDR3 size: 14 residues. CDR3 bases: TGCAGTGCGGGTGGACAGGGGGCAGACTATGGCTACACCTTC. This sequence encodes CSAGGQGADYGYTF.

The chain has TRBV18 and TRBJ1-2; maybe TRBD1 (6 bases). Germline V CDR1 and CDR2: KGHSH, LQKENI. The CDR3 totals 13 residues. Trimming took 5 bases from V and 6 from J, leaving 13 bases between them. In DNA form, the CDR3 reads TGTGCCAGCTCAGCCGCCCGGGACAATGGCTACACCTTC. Encoded protein: CASSAARDNGYTF. The full variable domain, rest sourced from reference TRBV18 and TRBJ1-2, is NAGVMQNPRHLVRRRGQEARLRCSPMKGHSHVYWYRQLPEEGLKFMVYLQKENIIDESGMPKERFSAEFPKEGPSILRIQQVVRGDSAAYFCASSAARDNGYTFGSGTRLTVV.

The chain employs TRBV15 and TRBJ2-7; TRBD1 matches 8 bases. The V gene's germline CDR1 is LNHNV and CDR2 YYDKDF (reference sequence). The V and J ends lost 0 bases and 6 bases, in that order; junction bases with no gene match: 7. CDR3 length equals 15 residues. The CDR3 DNA reads as TGTGCCACCAGCAGAGATCGCAGGGGGCTCTCCGAGCAGTACTTC. This gives the protein CATSRDRRGLSEQYF.

V is TRBV14 and J is TRBJ1-1; D unclear. There are 16 residues in the CDR3. CDR1 and CDR2 (germline): SGHDN, FVKESK. The V gene lost 1 base and the J gene lost 0 bases, with 12 bases spanning the gap. The CDR3 coding sequence is TGTGCCAGCAGCCAAGCGGGAGCAGGTCTGAACACTGAAGCTTTCTTT. The encoded protein is CASSQAGAGLNTEAFF.

In this sample, this clonotype turned up once. The rearrangement links TRBV27 to TRBJ1-5, with D tentatively TRBD1 (6 bases). From germline, CDR1 is MNHEY and CDR2 SMNVEV (reference sequence). V shed 5 bases and J shed 5 bases, with 13 bases lying between them. The CDR3 loop spans 14 amino acids. This chain's CDR3 is CASSAQGRDQPQHF. In DNA form, the CDR3 reads TGTGCCAGCAGTGCCCAGGGGCGGGATCAGCCCCAGCATTTT.

The genes are TRBV19 and TRBJ1-5; D remains unclear. The CDR3 has 13 residues. Trimming took off 2 bases at V and 4 bases at J, with 6 bases between the two ends. Germline CDR1 LNHDA, CDR2 SQIVND (reference sequence). The CDR3 nucleotides read TGTGCCAGTAGTATATCGGGAAATCAGCCCCAGCATTTT. Encoded protein: CASSISGNQPQHF. Filled out from reference TRBV19 and TRBJ1-5, the complete variable domain reads DGGITQSPKYLFRKEGQNVTLSCEQNLNHDAMYWYRQDPGQGLRLIYYSQIVNDFQKGDIAEGYSVSREKKESFPLTVTSAQKNPTAFYLCASSISGNQPQHFGDGTRLSIL.

There are a few counts of this clonotype. The rearrangement joins TRBV12-3 or TRBV12-4 to TRBJ2-7; possibly TRBD1 for D (5 bases). Trimming cost V 4 bases and J 4 bases, with 8 bases left between them. This CDR3 spans 12 amino acids. As DNA, the CDR3 is TGTGCCAGCAGTTCACAGGATTACGAGCAGTACTTC. Protein product: CASSSQDYEQYF.

This chain's CDR3 is CASSSGQAETQYF. CDR3 nucleotides: TGTGCCAGCAGCTCGGGACAGGCCGAGACCCAGTACTTC. The genes are TRBV7-2 and TRBJ2-5; 8 nucleotides match TRBD1. V lost 4 bases to trimming and J lost 5 bases; unmatched junction nucleotides: 3. The CDR3 is 13 amino acids. The germline V gene encodes CDR1 SGHTA and CDR2 FQGNSA.

This chain links TRBV2 with TRBJ2-7, with a tentative D call TRBD2 (6 bases). V was clipped by 4 bases and J by 4 bases, with 8 bases between them. Germline V gene data show CDR1 as SNHLY and CDR2 as FYNNEI. The CDR3 is 12 amino acids. The CDR3 sequence: CASSVGGYEQYF. The CDR3 DNA is TGTGCCAGCAGTGTCGGGGGTTACGAGCAGTACTTC.

Notes on this clonotype: A junction boundary mismatches the germline segment, possibly from a read error. The J gene is TRBJ2-5, the V gene TRBV2, with D possibly TRBD2 on 6 matching bases. The CDR3 totals 14 residues. Germline V gene lookup returns CDR1 SNHLY and CDR2 FYNNEI. DNA of the CDR3: TGTGCCCGCAGTGAGGATGCGGGGCGGGAGACCCAGTACTTC. Encoded protein: CARSEDAGRETQYF.

The rearrangement links TRBV10-3 to TRBJ2-1; D not resolved. The CDR3 spans 13 residues. Germline V lookup: CDR1 ENHRY, CDR2 SYGVKD. Trimming removed 4 bases at V and 9 bases at J, with 13 bases between. Here the CDR3 reads CAISGATGLEQFF. The CDR3 nucleotides are TGTGCCATCAGTGGCGCCACGGGCCTTGAGCAGTTCTTC.

The V gene is TRBV2, the J gene TRBJ2-5; TRBD2 aligns across 7 bases. Germline assignment: CDR1 SNHLY and CDR2 FYNNEI. J gave up 4 bases and V 6 bases, and 8 bases lay outside the gene matches. This CDR3 region has 14 residues. CDR3 coding DNA: TGTGCCAGCAGCACCTATACTAGCGCAGAGACCCAGTACTTC. As protein: CASSTYTSAETQYF.

The gene calls are TRBV5-1 and TRBJ2-1, with 7 bases fitting TRBD1. V was clipped by 3 bases and J by 4 bases; unmatched bases: 7. Per germline, CDR1 SGHRS and CDR2 YFSETQ. The CDR3 spans 15 residues. The CDR3 protein is CASSSGTAGYNEQFF. CDR3 DNA: TGCGCCAGCAGCTCCGGGACAGCAGGATACAATGAGCAGTTCTTC. Complete variable domain (other parts from reference TRBV5-1 and TRBJ2-1): KAGVTQTPRYLIKTRGQQVTLSCSPISGHRSVSWYQQTPGQGLQFLFEYFSETQRNKGNFPGRFSGRQFSNSRSEMNVSTLELGDSALYLCASSSGTAGYNEQFFGPGTRLTVL.

The chain is built from TRBV10-3 and TRBJ1-1; no clear D gene. This CDR3 is 12 amino acids long. CDR1 is ENHRY and CDR2 is SYGVKD in the germline V gene. Trimming shortened V by 2 bases and J by 3 bases, and 4 bases separated the two germline ends. The CDR3 loop is CAISEGYTEAFF. In DNA, the CDR3 is TGTGCCATCAGTGAGGGATACACTGAAGCTTTCTTT.

The chain has TRBV12-3 or TRBV12-4 and TRBJ2-4; 12 bases agree with TRBD1. This CDR3 has 14 amino acids. V lost 10 bases and J lost 8; bases outside the gene matches: 9. This CDR3 reads CATSRGQGAYIQYF. CDR3 coding DNA: TGTGCCACCAGCCGGGGACAGGGGGCATACATTCAGTACTTC.

This chain connects TRBV7-9 to TRBJ2-5, with 9 bases fitting TRBD1. CDR1 and CDR2 (germline): SEHNR, FQNEAQ (reference sequence). With V trimmed by 5 bases and J by 4 bases, 5 bases remained unmatched. This CDR3 is built from 14 residues. CDR3 coding DNA: TGTGCCAGCAGCACCTCGACAGGGGGAGAGACCCAGTACTTC. Encoded protein: CASSTSTGGETQYF. Full variable domain (outside the CDR3, taken from reference TRBV7-9 and TRBJ2-5): DTGVSQNPRHKITKRGQNVTFRCDPISEHNRLYWYRQTLGQGPEFLTYFQNEAQLEKSRLLSDRFSAERPKGSFSTLEIQRTEQGDSAMYLCASSTSTGGETQYFGPGTRLLVL.

V and J are TRBV4-3 and TRBJ1-2, with D maybe TRBD1 (5 bases). The CDR3 is 15 residues long. Trimming took off 0 bases at V and 5 bases at J, with 13 bases between the two ends. The germline V gene encodes CDR1 LGHNA and CDR2 YSLEER. This chain's CDR3 is CASSQDQKGLYGYTF. Written as DNA, the CDR3 is TGCGCCAGCAGCCAAGATCAAAAGGGACTGTATGGCTACACCTTC.

The chain couples TRBV28 to TRBJ1-4; no reliable D call. V dropped 7 bases and J dropped 13 bases, with 16 bases sitting between them. The CDR3 has 12 residues. Germline V gene lookup returns CDR1 MDHEN and CDR2 SYDVKM. CDR3 nucleotide sequence: TGTGCCAGCACCCGAGAGCCGACAAGACTGTTTTTT. Its translation is CASTREPTRLFF.